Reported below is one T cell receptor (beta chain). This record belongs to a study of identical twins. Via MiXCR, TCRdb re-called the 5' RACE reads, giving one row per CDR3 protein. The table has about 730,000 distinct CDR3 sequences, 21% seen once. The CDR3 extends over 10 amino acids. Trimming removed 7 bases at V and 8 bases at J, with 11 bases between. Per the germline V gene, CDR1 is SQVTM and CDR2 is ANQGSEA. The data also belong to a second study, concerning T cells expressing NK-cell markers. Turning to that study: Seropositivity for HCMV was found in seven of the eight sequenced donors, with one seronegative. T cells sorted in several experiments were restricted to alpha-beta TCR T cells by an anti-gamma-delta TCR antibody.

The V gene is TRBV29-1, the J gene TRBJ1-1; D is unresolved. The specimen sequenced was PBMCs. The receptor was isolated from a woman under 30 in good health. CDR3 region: CSAFTAEAFF. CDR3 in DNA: TGCAGCGCCTTCACAGCAGAAGCTTTCTTT.